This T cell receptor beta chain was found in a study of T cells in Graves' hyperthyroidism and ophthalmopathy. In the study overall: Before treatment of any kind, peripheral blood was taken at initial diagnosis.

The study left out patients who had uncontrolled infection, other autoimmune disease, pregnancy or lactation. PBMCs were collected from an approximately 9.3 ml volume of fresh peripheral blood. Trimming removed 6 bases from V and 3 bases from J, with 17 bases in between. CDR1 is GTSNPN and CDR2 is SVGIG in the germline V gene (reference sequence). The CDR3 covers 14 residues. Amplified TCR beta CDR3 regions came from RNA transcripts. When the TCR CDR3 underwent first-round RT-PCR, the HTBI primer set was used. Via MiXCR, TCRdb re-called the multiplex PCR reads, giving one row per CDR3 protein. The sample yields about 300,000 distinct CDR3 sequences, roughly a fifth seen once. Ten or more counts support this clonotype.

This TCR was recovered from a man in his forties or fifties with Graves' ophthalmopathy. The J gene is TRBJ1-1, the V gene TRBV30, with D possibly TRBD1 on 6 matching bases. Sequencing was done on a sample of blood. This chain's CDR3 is CACIKRGEHTEAFF. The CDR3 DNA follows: TGTGCCTGCATAAAAAGGGGGGAGCACACTGAAGCTTTCTTT.